The next 19 T cell receptor beta chains were all read from a single sample in a study of shared clonotypes between healthy human individuals (dated by TCRdb to about 2020). CD8 naive samples consisted of CD45RO-negative cells that were positively selected for CCR7, yielding a CD45RA+CCR7+ population without TemRA cells. Libraries were built with the immunoSEQ multiplex PCR assay. Not all clones reach the TCRdb copy of this immuneACCESS table, which keeps in-frame sequences only. Checked studies attribute under half of the gap to unresolved V genes and leave the rest unexplained. The sample table contains some 2,000,000 clones; only one count was recorded for over 85% of them. 0.9% to 1.4% of the sample lies in the top ten. The sequencing input was naive CD8+ T cells sorted from blood. Reading the label with the study, this specimen's cell subset or site is: CD45RA+CCR7+. The receptors derive from a man younger than 35 in good health.

The chain uses TRBV5-6 and TRBJ2-2; D might be TRBD1 (5 bases). Trimming took off 3 bases at V and 3 bases at J, with 6 bases between the two ends. This CDR3 is 13 amino acids long. The germline V gene has CDR1 SGHDT and CDR2 YYEEEE. This CDR3 reads CASSWTYTGELFF. Written as DNA, the CDR3 is TGTGCCAGCAGCTGGACATACACCGGGGAGCTGTTTTTT.

The chain joins TRBV7-9 to TRBJ1-2; TRBD1 might be the D (5 bases). V lost 4 bases to trimming and J lost 3 bases, with 18 bases between them. Looked up from germline, CDR1 is SEHNR and CDR2 is FQNEAQ (reference sequence). The CDR3 length is 16 residues. CDR3 sequence: CASSSTPRQPHYGYTF. The CDR3 region has the DNA TGTGCCAGCAGCTCGACCCCTCGACAGCCTCACTATGGCTACACCTTC.

The chain links TRBV9 to TRBJ1-2, with a tentative D call TRBD1 (6 bases). Per germline, CDR1 SGDLS and CDR2 YYNGEE. V was shortened by 3 bases and J by 9 bases, with 21 bases between the two germline ends. This CDR3 has 15 amino acids. This chain's CDR3 is CASSAQGLIEGSYTF. The CDR3 nucleotides are TGTGCCAGCAGCGCGCAGGGGCTAATCGAGGGGAGCTACACCTTC.

The chain uses TRBV11-2 and TRBJ2-4, with 11 bases identical to TRBD1. This CDR3 has 17 amino acids. The V gene end was trimmed by 5 bases and the J gene end by 5 bases; junction bases not matched to a gene: 11. Germline CDR1 SGHAT, CDR2 FQNNGV. CDR3 amino acids: CASSPTRDRGEQNIQYF. The CDR3 DNA is TGTGCCAGCAGCCCCACCCGGGACAGGGGGGAGCAAAACATTCAGTACTTC.

The CDR3 region is CASSLAETYYNEQFF. CDR3 DNA: TGTGCCAGCAGCCTGGCGGAGACTTACTACAATGAGCAGTTCTTC. The chain carries TRBV5-4 and TRBJ2-1; D unclear. This CDR3 contains 15 residues. With 4 bases removed from V and 3 bases from J, the gap between germline ends came to 14 bases. Germline-derived CDR1 and CDR2 are SGHNT and YYREEE (reference sequence).

DNA for the CDR3: TGCAGCGTTGGGGGGACTAGCGGGGTTAGAATCTACGAGCAGTACTTC. As protein: CSVGGTSGVRIYEQYF. This chain connects TRBV29-1 to TRBJ2-7; TRBD2 aligns across 13 bases. The CDR3 has 16 residues. V gave up 4 bases and J gave up 3 bases; unmatched junction bases: 9. CDR1 and CDR2 (germline): SQVTM, ANQGSEA.

The chain joins TRBV29-1 to TRBJ2-1; 8 nucleotides line up with TRBD1. With V trimmed by 4 bases and J by 5 bases, 13 bases remained unmatched. The CDR3 has 16 residues. Looked up from germline, CDR1 is SQVTM and CDR2 is ANQGSEA. CDR3 sequence: CSVVPSPGQVNNEQFF. CDR3 bases: TGCAGCGTTGTCCCATCCCCGGGACAGGTAAACAATGAGCAGTTCTTC.

CDR3 DNA sequence: TGTGCCAGCAGCGAACGAATACTGGCTAGCGGAAGCACAGATACGCAGTATTTT. This sequence encodes CASSERILASGSTDTQYF. J is TRBJ2-3 and V is TRBV7-8; 7 positions match TRBD2. The CDR3 sequence is 18 residues long. V was pared by 5 bases and J by 0 bases, with 14 bases of the junction left unmatched. CDR1 is SGHVS and CDR2 is FQNEAQ in the germline V gene.

This chain uses TRBV27 with TRBJ2-2, with TRBD2 as a possible D gene (5 bases). Trimming cost V 1 base and J 8 bases, with 8 bases left between them. Per germline, CDR1 MNHEY and CDR2 SMNVEV (reference sequence). CDR3 length: 13 residues. The CDR3 region is CASSLWRLGELFF. The CDR3 DNA is TGTGCCAGCAGTTTATGGAGGCTAGGGGAGCTGTTTTTT.

The V and J genes are TRBV28 and TRBJ2-7; 7 bases are a match to TRBD1. The length of the CDR3 is 14 residues. J lost 3 bases, V lost 8 bases, and 10 bases had no gene match. Germline V lookup: CDR1 MDHEN, CDR2 SYDVKM. The CDR3, as DNA: TGTGCCAGCCGTAACAGGGGAACTATCTACGAGCAGTACTTC. Its translation is CASRNRGTIYEQYF.

J is TRBJ1-2 and V is TRBV9; D unclear. V was cut by 4 bases and J by 5 bases, with 12 bases left in between. This CDR3 has 13 residues. Looked up from germline, CDR1 is SGDLS and CDR2 is YYNGEE. The CDR3 DNA sequence: TGTGCCAGCAGCCTCGGGTCGCTTTATGGCTACACCTTC. Protein: CASSLGSLYGYTF.

The chain uses TRBV19 and TRBJ2-2; 8 bases map to TRBD1. The germline V gene encodes CDR1 LNHDA and CDR2 SQIVND (reference sequence). This CDR3 region has 16 residues. Germline trimming cut 6 bases from V and 4 bases from J; bases unmatched to any gene: 10. CDR3 coding DNA: TGTGCCAGTAGCGCTAAAAGGGACAGGAGCACCGGGGAGCTGTTTTTT. As protein: CASSAKRDRSTGELFF.

V usage is TRBV9 and J usage is TRBJ1-4, with a weak D call TRBD1 (6 bases). The V gene's germline CDR1 is SGDLS and CDR2 YYNGEE. CDR3 length: 15 amino acids. V dropped 0 bases and J dropped 6 bases, with 12 bases sitting between them. DNA for the CDR3: TGTGCCAGCAGCGTAGACGGGGGCGAGTATGAAAAACTGTTTTTT. Translation: CASSVDGGEYEKLFF.

The chain is built from TRBV6-1 and TRBJ2-7; D is uncertain. Germline V gene data show CDR1 as MNHNS and CDR2 as SASEGT. Between the trimmed V and J ends, which lost 3 bases and 0 bases, there was a span of 6 bases. The CDR3 totals 13 residues. DNA for the CDR3: TGTGCCAGCAGTGATTATCCCTCCTACGAGCAGTACTTC. This codes for CASSDYPSYEQYF.

The chain couples TRBV30 to TRBJ2-1; 10 bases match TRBD2. Germline V gives CDR1 GTSNPN, CDR2 SVGIG (reference sequence). The length of the CDR3 is 13 residues. J was trimmed by 5 bases and V by 7 bases; bases with no gene match: 5. The CDR3 nucleotides are TGTGCCTCCTCTAGCGGGAGAGACAATGAGCAGTTCTTC. Amino acids: CASSSGRDNEQFF. The entire variable domain, with the rest obtained from reference TRBV30 and TRBJ2-1, is as follows: SQTIHQWPATLVQPVGSPLSLECTVEGTSNPNLYWYRQAAGRGLQLLFYSVGIGQISSEVPQNLSASRPQDRQFILSSKKLLLSDSGFYLCASSSGRDNEQFFGPGTRLTVL.

The V gene is TRBV2, the J gene TRBJ2-3; the D is unclear. In germline, CDR1 is SNHLY, CDR2 FYNNEI. The V gene lost 1 base and the J gene lost 2 bases, with 10 bases spanning the gap. The CDR3 consists of 15 residues. The CDR3 sequence is CASSEVSRYTDTQYF. DNA of the CDR3: TGTGCCAGCAGTGAAGTAAGCAGGTACACAGATACGCAGTATTTT.

The rearrangement uses TRBV6-1 and TRBJ2-3, with D unresolved. The V and J ends lost 2 bases and 4 bases respectively, with 7 bases between them. Germline V gene lookup returns CDR1 MNHNS and CDR2 SASEGT. The length of the CDR3 is 13 residues. CDR3 sequence reads: CASSEWPADTQYF. DNA of the CDR3: TGTGCCAGCAGTGAATGGCCCGCAGATACGCAGTATTTT.

V and J are TRBV6-5 and TRBJ2-7, with 8 bases lining up with TRBD1. Unmatched junction bases numbered 8, after V lost 0 bases and J lost 4 bases. CDR1 is MNHEY and CDR2 is SVGAGI in the germline V gene. The CDR3 has 16 amino acids. The CDR3 spells CASSYSAQGDGYEQYF. CDR3 sequence (DNA): TGTGCCAGCAGTTACTCGGCACAGGGGGATGGTTACGAGCAGTACTTC.

This clone was counted only a few times. Other DNA sequences in this sample translate to the same CDR3. The chain joins TRBV30 to TRBJ1-1; D is undetermined. Germline-derived CDR1 and CDR2 are GTSNPN and SVGIG (reference sequence). Trimming took off 3 bases at V and 0 bases at J, with 2 bases between the two ends. This CDR3 region has 11 residues. As DNA, the CDR3 is TGTGCCTGGAGGCTGAACACTGAAGCTTTCTTT. Its translation is CAWRLNTEAFF. Using reference TRBV30 and TRBJ1-1 for the parts outside the CDR3, the full variable domain is SQTIHQWPATLVQPVGSPLSLECTVEGTSNPNLYWYRQAAGRGLQLLFYSVGIGQISSEVPQNLSASRPQDRQFILSSKKLLLSDSGFYLCAWRLNTEAFFGQGTRLTVV.